The entry below gives a single T cell receptor beta chain sequence along with its context. The antigen remains unidentified. Each sample had two DNA replicates, roughly 0.48 ug blood or roughly 1.4 ug tissue. Produced via immunoSEQ multiplex PCR; TCRdb's table is partial and in-frame only. Of approximately 54,000 clones listed, 78% are singletons. These data are taken from a study of early stage breast cancer tumors. General study results and limits: Tumors had approximately 2.5-fold higher T cell density and higher clonality than adjacent normal breast tissue. Enriched TCRB sequences shared across patients were mostly commonly generated sequences.

Unmatched junction bases numbered 5, after V lost 0 bases and J lost 3 bases. The CDR3 is made up of 16 amino acids. CDR1 is ENHRY and CDR2 is SYGVKD in the germline V gene. The clonotype comes from a person aged 35 to 50 with breast cancer. The J gene is TRBJ2-5, the V gene TRBV10-3, with TRBD2 identical over 9 bases. Input material: blood. CDR3 in DNA: TGTGCCATCAGTGAGTCCCTAGCGGGACACAAAGAGACCCAGTACTTC. Translation gives CAISESLAGHKETQYF.